These 23 T cell receptor beta chains share one sample of origin, sequenced in a study of a mutant IDH1 vaccine in newly diagnosed glioma. Assay used: immunoSEQ multiplex PCR; TCRdb lists only in-frame clones, some missing. The data show about 94,000 clones, with roughly 86% seen just once and 0.7% to 0.95% held by the top ten. Time point defined: week 47, end of study. Every single dose of the vaccine, 300 ug of mutant IDH1 20-mer peptide, came with topical imiquimod. These receptors' antigens are unknown. The sample was PBMCs, taken from a glioma patient whose treatment included an IDH1 peptide vaccine. The origin of the receptors is a woman aged 45-60 years with glioma.

This clone was found once. The chain carries TRBV30 and TRBJ1-5; D uncertain. This CDR3 is built from 14 residues. The germline V gene encodes CDR1 GTSNPN and CDR2 SVGIG (reference sequence). The ends were cut back, 2 bases at V and 3 bases at J, with 11 bases in the middle. The CDR3 DNA reads TGTGCCTGGAGTCGGGCGAGGGTCAATCAGCCCCAGCATTTT. Translation gives CAWSRARVNQPQHF.

The genes are TRBV19 and TRBJ1-1; 7 bases align to TRBD1. Unmatched junction bases numbered 10, after V lost 7 bases and J lost 2 bases. The CDR3 is 15 amino acids. The germline V gene has CDR1 LNHDA and CDR2 SQIVND (reference sequence). CDR3 amino acids: CASTPQTGPNTEAFF. CDR3 in DNA: TGTGCCAGTACTCCTCAGACAGGGCCCAACACTGAAGCTTTCTTT.

V gene TRBV19 combines with J gene TRBJ1-1, with no clear D. This CDR3 spans 13 amino acids. CDR1 is LNHDA and CDR2 is SQIVND in the germline V gene (reference sequence). Deletions cut 4 bases from V and 6 bases from J, with 12 bases between. CDR3 bases: TGTGCCAGTAGTAGCGCACAGACCTCTGAAGCTTTCTTT. It specifies CASSSAQTSEAFF.

The V and J genes are TRBV6-6 and TRBJ1-4, with D possibly matching TRBD1 (5 bases). V was pared by 0 bases and J by 3 bases, with 11 bases between. Germline V gene sequence: CDR1 MNHNY, CDR2 SVGAGI (reference sequence). This CDR3 contains 16 residues. CDR3 sequence: CASSYSIRVPNEKLFF. The CDR3 bases are TGTGCCAGCAGTTACTCGATCAGGGTACCTAATGAAAAACTGTTTTTT.

The chain joins TRBV30 to TRBJ1-2, with 9 bases aligning to TRBD1. The CDR3 covers 13 residues. V gave up 4 bases and J gave up 2 bases; unmatched junction bases: 2. Germline V lookup: CDR1 GTSNPN, CDR2 SVGIG (reference sequence). The CDR3 spells CAWIGTGNYGYTF. DNA for the CDR3: TGTGCCTGGATTGGGACAGGGAACTATGGCTACACCTTC.

The chain carries TRBV10-3 and TRBJ2-2; 7 bases fit TRBD1. CDR3 length: 15 residues. V lost 3 bases to trimming and J lost 5 bases; unmatched junction nucleotides: 6. Looked up from germline, CDR1 is ENHRY and CDR2 is SYGVKD. CDR3 sequence: CAISDRQGMTGELFF. The CDR3 nucleotides read TGTGCCATCAGTGACAGACAGGGAATGACCGGGGAGCTGTTTTTT.

The chain combines TRBV6-5 with TRBJ1-4; D is unresolved. Germline CDR1 is MNHEY and CDR2 is SVGAGI. CDR3 length: 14 residues. The V gene lost 1 base and the J gene lost 0 bases, with 3 bases spanning the gap. The CDR3 loop is CASSYFATNEKLFF. The CDR3 DNA follows: TGTGCCAGCAGTTACTTCGCAACTAATGAAAAACTGTTTTTT.

This chain joins TRBV10-1 and TRBJ2-5, with D perhaps being TRBD1 or TRBD2 (5 bases each). In germline, CDR1 is WNHNN, CDR2 SYGVQD (reference sequence). The CDR3 covers 15 residues. Trimming cost V 3 bases and J 4 bases, with 15 bases left between them. Written as DNA, the CDR3 is TGCGCCAGCAGTGACCCTCTTCGGGACCCAGAGACCCAGTACTTC. Its translation: CASSDPLRDPETQYF.

The chain joins TRBV2 to TRBJ2-6; TRBD1 aligns across 8 bases. Looked up from germline, CDR1 is SNHLY and CDR2 is FYNNEI. V was pared by 3 bases and J by 4 bases, with 2 bases of the junction left unmatched. This CDR3 spans 15 amino acids. The CDR3 bases are TGTGCCAGCAGTGATCAGGGGGCCGGGGCCAACGTCCTGACTTTC. Its translation: CASSDQGAGANVLTF.

The chain employs TRBV6-1 and TRBJ2-2; 8 bases match TRBD1. There are 15 residues in the CDR3. V shed 5 bases and J 7 bases; nucleotides not matched to a gene: 9. The germline V gene has CDR1 MNHNS and CDR2 SASEGT. The CDR3 DNA reads as TGTGCCAGCAGTTCCCGACAGGGGCCAGGCGGGGAGCTGTTTTTT. It encodes CASSSRQGPGGELFF.

The rearrangement links TRBV5-4 to TRBJ2-2, with 11 bases matching TRBD2. V lost 0 bases to trimming and J lost 2 bases; unmatched junction nucleotides: 6. This CDR3 has 18 residues. CDR1 SGHNT and CDR2 YYREEE come from the germline V gene (reference sequence). This chain's CDR3 is CASSLGSGRARNTGELFF. CDR3 nucleotides: TGTGCCAGCAGCTTGGGTAGCGGGAGGGCCAGAAACACCGGGGAGCTGTTTTTT.

The rearrangement links TRBV10-3 to TRBJ2-3, with TRBD2 identical over 9 bases. This CDR3 spans 14 amino acids. The V gene end was trimmed by 9 bases and the J gene end by 5 bases; junction bases not matched to a gene: 9. The germline V gene encodes CDR1 ENHRY and CDR2 SYGVKD. The CDR3 nucleotides are TGTGCCATGAGGCGGGAGGGAGGAGGAGATACGCAGTATTTT. It encodes CAMRREGGGDTQYF.

The CDR3 nucleotides are TGTGCCAGCAGCGTAACTCCCAGGGATACGCAGTATTTT. Translation: CASSVTPRDTQYF. V is TRBV9 and J is TRBJ2-3; D call uncertain. Germline-derived CDR1 and CDR2 are SGDLS and YYNGEE. The CDR3 has 13 amino acids. V was trimmed by 1 base and J by 6 bases, leaving 9 bases between them.

The chain recombines TRBV27 with TRBJ2-7; 11 nucleotides agree with TRBD1. J lost 5 bases, V lost 2 bases, and 5 bases had no gene match. Germline values: CDR1 MNHEY, CDR2 SMNVEV (reference sequence). This CDR3 region has 15 residues. CDR3 loop: CASSLLPGQGDEQYF. DNA for the CDR3: TGTGCCAGCAGTTTACTTCCGGGACAGGGGGACGAGCAGTACTTC.

The CDR3 DNA is TGTGCCAGCAGGGGGCCCCCGGGAGAGACCCAGTACTTC. Its translation: CASRGPPGETQYF. The J gene is TRBJ2-5, the V gene TRBV6-5; possible D gene TRBD1, 5 bases. The CDR3 sequence is 13 residues long. Trimming took 6 bases from V and 4 from J, leaving 12 bases between them. Germline V gene lookup returns CDR1 MNHEY and CDR2 SVGAGI.

CDR3 in amino acids: CASSYSLPFYEQYF. The CDR3 coding sequence is TGTGCCAGCAGTTACTCTCTCCCATTTTACGAGCAGTACTTC. The J gene is TRBJ2-7, the V gene TRBV6-6; D uncertain. The germline V gene has CDR1 MNHNY and CDR2 SVGAGI (reference sequence). Between the trimmed V and J ends, which lost 0 bases and 4 bases, there was a span of 10 bases. The CDR3 loop spans 14 amino acids.

This clone came up a few times. For the CDR3, the DNA is TGTGCCACCAGCAGAGATCGCCGTCCGGGACTAGAGCAGTTCTTC. Its translation is CATSRDRRPGLEQFF. The chain recombines TRBV15 with TRBJ2-1; 7 bases map to TRBD2. This CDR3 comprises 15 residues. The germline CDR1 and CDR2 sequences are LNHNV and YYDKDF (reference sequence). The J segment lost 10 bases and the V segment lost 0 bases, leaving 9 bases of the junction unmatched.

The genes are TRBV6-6 and TRBJ2-5, with a possible D match to TRBD1 (6 bases). The CDR3 runs 14 residues. Germline assignment: CDR1 MNHNY and CDR2 SVGAGI (reference sequence). V lost 4 bases and J 1 base, leaving 10 bases between the germline ends. The CDR3 nucleotides are TGTGCCAGCAGTTTCCGGGACACCCAAGAGACCCAGTACTTC. Protein: CASSFRDTQETQYF.

The V call is TRBV7-8, the J call TRBJ2-7, with 9 nucleotides matching TRBD2. Looked up from germline, CDR1 is SGHVS and CDR2 is FQNEAQ. The CDR3 extends over 16 amino acids. With V trimmed by 3 bases and J by 3 bases, 9 bases remained unmatched. The CDR3 bases are TGTGCCAGCAGCTTTTTAAGCGGGAGGATCCTCTACGAGCAGTACTTC. Translated: CASSFLSGRILYEQYF.

This chain uses TRBV28 with TRBJ2-1; 10 positions match TRBD2. CDR1 and CDR2 (germline): MDHEN, SYDVKM. The length of the CDR3 is 16 residues. V lost 2 bases, J lost 6 bases, and 7 bases stayed unmatched. The CDR3 bases are TGTGCCAGCAGTTTAACGTCTAGCGGGAGTTTCAATGAGCAGTTCTTC. Translating gives CASSLTSSGSFNEQFF.

This clone showed up just once. The chain joins TRBV28 to TRBJ2-7; 10 bases are shared with TRBD2. This CDR3 is built from 14 residues. Looked up from germline, CDR1 is MDHEN and CDR2 is SYDVKM. Losses at the gene ends were 6 bases for V and 3 bases for J; bases not matched to a gene: 5. CDR3 sequence (DNA): TGTGCCAGCAGAGCTAGCGGGAGTTTCTACGAGCAGTACTTC. Translated, it gives CASRASGSFYEQYF.

V gene TRBV9 combines with J gene TRBJ2-7, with 11 nucleotides matching TRBD2. CDR1 and CDR2 from the germline V gene are SGDLS and YYNGEE. V lost 4 bases and J lost 5; bases outside the gene matches: 8. This CDR3 region has 15 residues. The CDR3 region has the DNA TGTGCCAGCAGCTTTACTAGCGGGAGCATTAACGAGCAGTACTTC. The encoded protein is CASSFTSGSINEQYF.

The chain recombines TRBV27 with TRBJ2-7, with D tentatively TRBD1 (5 bases). The germline V gene encodes CDR1 MNHEY and CDR2 SMNVEV (reference sequence). The CDR3 is 16 amino acids. V shed 8 bases and J shed 9 bases, with 29 bases lying between them. The CDR3 bases are TGTGCCAGCTCCACTACTGGGGTGTTGTGGGGCACCGCGCAGTACTTC. It codes for CASSTTGVLWGTAQYF.